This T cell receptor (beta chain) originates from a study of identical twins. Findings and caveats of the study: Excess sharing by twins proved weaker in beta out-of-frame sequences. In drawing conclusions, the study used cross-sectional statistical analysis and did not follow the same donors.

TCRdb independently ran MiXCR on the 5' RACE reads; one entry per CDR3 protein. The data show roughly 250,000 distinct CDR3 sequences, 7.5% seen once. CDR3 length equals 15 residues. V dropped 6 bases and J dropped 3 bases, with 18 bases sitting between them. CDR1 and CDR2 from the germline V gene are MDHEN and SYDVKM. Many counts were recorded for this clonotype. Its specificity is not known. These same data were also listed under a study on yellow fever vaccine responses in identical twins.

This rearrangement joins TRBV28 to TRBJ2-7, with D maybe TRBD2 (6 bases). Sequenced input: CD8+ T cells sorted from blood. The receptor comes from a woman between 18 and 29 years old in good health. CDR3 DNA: TGTGCCAGCAGCCAAGATCGGGAGTCCTACTACGAGCAGTACTTC. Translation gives CASSQDRESYYEQYF.